This T cell receptor (beta chain) comes out of a study of shared clonotypes between healthy human individuals. Some clones are missing from TCRdb's copy, which holds only in-frame ones; the method was immunoSEQ multiplex PCR. This table has fewer than 350,000 clones, around 87% appearing once. The CDR3 is 15 residues long. Trimming removed 7 bases from V and 8 bases from J, with 21 bases in between. The germline gives CDR1 SGHTA, CDR2 FQGNSA. Sequencing used memory CD8+ T cells sorted from blood. Subset of the sample: CD45RO+ cells pooled with CCR7-negative TemRA cells. This receptor was obtained from a man younger than 35 in good health. The chain uses TRBV7-2 and TRBJ2-1; no clear D. The CDR3 spells CASTQGMTSGYEQFF. The CDR3 nucleotides read TGTGCCAGCACCCAAGGGATGACGTCAGGCTATGAGCAGTTCTTC.